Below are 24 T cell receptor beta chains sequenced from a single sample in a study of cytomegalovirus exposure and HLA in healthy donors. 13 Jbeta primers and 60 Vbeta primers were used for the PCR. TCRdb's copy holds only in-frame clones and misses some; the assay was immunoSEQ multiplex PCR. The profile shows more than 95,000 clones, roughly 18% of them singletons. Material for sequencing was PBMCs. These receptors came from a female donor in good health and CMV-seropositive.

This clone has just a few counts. The CDR3 here is CASSPPGSGEPQHF. The CDR3 nucleotides are TGTGCCAGCTCACCGCCGGGGTCAGGGGAGCCCCAGCATTTT. The chain employs TRBV18 and TRBJ1-5; the D gene is possibly TRBD1 (6 bases). The V and J ends lost 3 bases and 8 bases respectively, with 14 bases between them. The CDR3 has 14 amino acids. Per the germline V gene, CDR1 is KGHSH and CDR2 is LQKENI.

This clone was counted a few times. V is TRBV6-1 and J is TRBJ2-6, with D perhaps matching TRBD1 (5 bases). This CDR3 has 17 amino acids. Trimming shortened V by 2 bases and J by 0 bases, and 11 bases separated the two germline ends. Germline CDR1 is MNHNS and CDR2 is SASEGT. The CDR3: CASSEQRTGSGANVLTF. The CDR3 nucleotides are TGTGCCAGCAGTGAACAGCGTACAGGCTCTGGGGCCAACGTCCTGACTTTC.

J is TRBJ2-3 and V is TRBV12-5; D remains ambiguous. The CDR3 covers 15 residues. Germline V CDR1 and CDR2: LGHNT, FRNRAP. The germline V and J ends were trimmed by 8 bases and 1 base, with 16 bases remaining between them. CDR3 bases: TGTGCTAGTTCCCGAGGTTCTTGGGGCACAGATACGCAGTATTTT. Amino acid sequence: CASSRGSWGTDTQYF.

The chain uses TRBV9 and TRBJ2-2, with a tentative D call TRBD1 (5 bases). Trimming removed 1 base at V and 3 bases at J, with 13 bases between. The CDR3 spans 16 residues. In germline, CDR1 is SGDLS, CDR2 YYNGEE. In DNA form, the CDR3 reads TGTGCCAGCAGCGTATCTATAGGGGCCGACACCGGGGAGCTGTTTTTT. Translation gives CASSVSIGADTGELFF. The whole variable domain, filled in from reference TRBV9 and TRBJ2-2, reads DSGVTQTPKHLITATGQRVTLRCSPRSGDLSVYWYQQSLDQGLQFLIQYYNGEERAKGNILERFSAQQFPDLHSELNLSSLELGDSALYFCASSVSIGADTGELFFGEGSRLTVL.

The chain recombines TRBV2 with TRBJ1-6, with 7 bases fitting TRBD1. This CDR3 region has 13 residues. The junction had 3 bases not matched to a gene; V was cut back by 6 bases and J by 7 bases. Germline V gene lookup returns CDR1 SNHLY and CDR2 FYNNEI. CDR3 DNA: TGTGCCAGCAGACAGGGGCGGAATTCACCCCTCCACTTT. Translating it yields CASRQGRNSPLHF.

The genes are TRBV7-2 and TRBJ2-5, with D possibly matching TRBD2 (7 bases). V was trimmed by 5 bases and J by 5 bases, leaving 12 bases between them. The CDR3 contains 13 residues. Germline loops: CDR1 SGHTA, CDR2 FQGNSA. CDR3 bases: TGTGCCAGCAGCCCTAGGGGGGGGGAGACCCAGTACTTC. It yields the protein CASSPRGGETQYF. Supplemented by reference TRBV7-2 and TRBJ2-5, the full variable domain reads GAGVSQSPSNKVTEKGKDVELRCDPISGHTALYWYRQSLGQGLEFLIYFQGNSAPDKSGLPSDRFSAERTGGSVSTLTIQRTQQEDSAVYLCASSPRGGETQYFGPGTRLLVL.

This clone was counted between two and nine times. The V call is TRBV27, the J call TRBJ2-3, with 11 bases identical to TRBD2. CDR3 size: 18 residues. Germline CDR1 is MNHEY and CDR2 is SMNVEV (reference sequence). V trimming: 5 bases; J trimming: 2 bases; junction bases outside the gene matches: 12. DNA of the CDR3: TGTGCCAGCAGTCTTATCCTGAAGACTAGCGGGATCACAGATACGCAGTATTTT. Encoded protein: CASSLILKTSGITDTQYF.

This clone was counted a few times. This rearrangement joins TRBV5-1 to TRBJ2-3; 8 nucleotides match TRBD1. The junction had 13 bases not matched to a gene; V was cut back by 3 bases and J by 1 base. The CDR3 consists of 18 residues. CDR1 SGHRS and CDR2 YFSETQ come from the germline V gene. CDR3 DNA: TGCGCCAGCAGCTCGCCGACAGGGGTCCCTTTAGGCACAGATACGCAGTATTTT. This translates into CASSSPTGVPLGTDTQYF.

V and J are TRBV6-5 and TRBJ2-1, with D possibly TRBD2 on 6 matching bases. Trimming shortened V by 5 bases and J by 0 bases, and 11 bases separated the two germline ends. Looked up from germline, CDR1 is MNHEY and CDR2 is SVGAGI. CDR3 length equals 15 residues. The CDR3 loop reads CASSTGTSSYNEQFF. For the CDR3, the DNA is TGTGCCAGCAGTACCGGGACTTCCTCCTACAATGAGCAGTTCTTC.

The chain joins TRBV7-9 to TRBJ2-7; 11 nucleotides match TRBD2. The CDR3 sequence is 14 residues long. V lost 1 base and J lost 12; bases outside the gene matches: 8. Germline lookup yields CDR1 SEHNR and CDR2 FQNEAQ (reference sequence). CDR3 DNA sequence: TGTGCCAGCAGCTTAGAAACTAGCGGGAGTAGTAGGTACTTC. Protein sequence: CASSLETSGSSRYF.

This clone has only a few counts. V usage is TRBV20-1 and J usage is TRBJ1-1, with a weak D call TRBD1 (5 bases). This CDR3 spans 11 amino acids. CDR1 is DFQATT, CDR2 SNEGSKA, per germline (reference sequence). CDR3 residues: CSAQGNTEAFF. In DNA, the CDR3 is TGCAGCGCCCAGGGGAACACTGAAGCTTTCTTT.

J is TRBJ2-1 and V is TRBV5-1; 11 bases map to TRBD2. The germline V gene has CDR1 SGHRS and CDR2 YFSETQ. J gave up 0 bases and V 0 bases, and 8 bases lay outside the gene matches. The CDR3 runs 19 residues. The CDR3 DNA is TGCGCCAGCAGCTTGGGTTCCCTAGCGGGGGGCTCCTCCTACAATGAGCAGTTCTTC. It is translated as CASSLGSLAGGSSYNEQFF.

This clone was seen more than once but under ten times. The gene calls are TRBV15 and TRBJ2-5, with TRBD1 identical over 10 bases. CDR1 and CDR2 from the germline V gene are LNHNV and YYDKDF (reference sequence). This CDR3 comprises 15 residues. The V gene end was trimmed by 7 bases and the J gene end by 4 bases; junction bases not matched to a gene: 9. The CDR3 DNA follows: TGTGCCACCAAAAGGACAGGGGGAAGGTCAGAGACCCAGTACTTC. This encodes CATKRTGGRSETQYF.

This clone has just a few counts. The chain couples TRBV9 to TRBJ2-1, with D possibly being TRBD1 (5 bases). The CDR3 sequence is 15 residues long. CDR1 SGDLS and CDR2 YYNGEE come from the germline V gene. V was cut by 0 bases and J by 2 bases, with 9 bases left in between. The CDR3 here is CASSVEGRAYNEQFF. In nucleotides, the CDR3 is TGTGCCAGCAGCGTAGAGGGCAGGGCCTACAATGAGCAGTTCTTC.

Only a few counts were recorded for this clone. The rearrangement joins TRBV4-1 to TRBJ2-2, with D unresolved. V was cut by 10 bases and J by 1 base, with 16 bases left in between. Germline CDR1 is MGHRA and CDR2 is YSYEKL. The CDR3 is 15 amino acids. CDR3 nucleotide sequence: TGCGCCACCTCAACTTCAAGACAGAACACCGGGGAGCTGTTTTTT. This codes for CATSTSRQNTGELFF.

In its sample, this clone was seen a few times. The CDR3 nucleotides are TGTGCCAGCAGCTTACTGTCTTTCGGTGGGGAGCTGTTTTTT. Its translation is CASSLLSFGGELFF. The V call is TRBV11-1, the J call TRBJ2-2; D remains ambiguous. V gave up 2 bases and J gave up 8 bases, with 12 bases separating them. Germline V gene sequence: CDR1 SGHAT, CDR2 FQDESV (reference sequence). The CDR3 is 14 residues long.

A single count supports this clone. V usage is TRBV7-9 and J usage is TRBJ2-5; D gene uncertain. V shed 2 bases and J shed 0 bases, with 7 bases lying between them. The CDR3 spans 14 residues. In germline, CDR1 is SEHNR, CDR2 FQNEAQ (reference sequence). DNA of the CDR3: TGTGCCAGCAGCTTATTCGCGTACCAAGAGACCCAGTACTTC. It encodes CASSLFAYQETQYF.

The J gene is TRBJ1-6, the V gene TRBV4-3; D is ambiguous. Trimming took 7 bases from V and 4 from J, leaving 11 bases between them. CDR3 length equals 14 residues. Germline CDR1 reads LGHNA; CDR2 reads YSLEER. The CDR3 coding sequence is TGCGCCAGCACCGCAGGCCAATATAATTCACCCCTCCACTTT. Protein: CASTAGQYNSPLHF.

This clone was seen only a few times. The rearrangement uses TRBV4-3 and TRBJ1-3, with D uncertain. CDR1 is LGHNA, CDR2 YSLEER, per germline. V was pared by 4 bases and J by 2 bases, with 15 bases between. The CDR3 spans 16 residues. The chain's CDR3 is CASSPSQEGTGNTIYF. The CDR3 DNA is TGCGCCAGCAGCCCCAGCCAAGAGGGCACTGGAAACACCATATATTTT.

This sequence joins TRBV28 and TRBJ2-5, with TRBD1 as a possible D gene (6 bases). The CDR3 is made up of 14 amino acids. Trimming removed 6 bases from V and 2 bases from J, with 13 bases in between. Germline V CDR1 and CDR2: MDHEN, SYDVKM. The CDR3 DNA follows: TGTGCCAGCAGCTCGGCCGGGACACAAGAGACCCAGTACTTC. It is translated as CASSSAGTQETQYF.

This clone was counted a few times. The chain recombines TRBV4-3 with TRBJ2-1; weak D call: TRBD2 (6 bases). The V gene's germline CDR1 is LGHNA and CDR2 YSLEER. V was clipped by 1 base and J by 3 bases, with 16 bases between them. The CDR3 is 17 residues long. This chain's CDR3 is CASSQAVLLSGYNEQFF. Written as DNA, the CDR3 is TGCGCCAGCAGCCAAGCCGTCCTCCTTAGCGGCTACAATGAGCAGTTCTTC.

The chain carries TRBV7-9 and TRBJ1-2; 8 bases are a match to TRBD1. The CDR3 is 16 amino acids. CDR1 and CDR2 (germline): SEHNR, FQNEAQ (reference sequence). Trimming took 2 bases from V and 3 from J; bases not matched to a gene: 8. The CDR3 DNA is TGTGCCAGCAGCTTAAGGGAGCAGGGGGCAGACTATGGCTACACCTTC. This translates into CASSLREQGADYGYTF.

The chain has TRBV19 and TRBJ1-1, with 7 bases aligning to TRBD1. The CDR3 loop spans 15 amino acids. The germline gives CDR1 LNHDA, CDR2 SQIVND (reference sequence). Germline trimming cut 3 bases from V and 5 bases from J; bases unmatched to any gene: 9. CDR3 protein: CASSIYRGASTEAFF. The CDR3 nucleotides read TGTGCCAGTAGTATTTACAGGGGCGCCTCAACTGAAGCTTTCTTT.

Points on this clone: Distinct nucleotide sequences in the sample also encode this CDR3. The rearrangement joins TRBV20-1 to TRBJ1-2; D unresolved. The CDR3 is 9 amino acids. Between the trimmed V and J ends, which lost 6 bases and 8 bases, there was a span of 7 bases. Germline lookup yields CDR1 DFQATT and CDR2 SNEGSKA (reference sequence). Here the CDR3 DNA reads TGCAGTGCGCCCGGGGGCTACACCTTC. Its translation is CSAPGGYTF.